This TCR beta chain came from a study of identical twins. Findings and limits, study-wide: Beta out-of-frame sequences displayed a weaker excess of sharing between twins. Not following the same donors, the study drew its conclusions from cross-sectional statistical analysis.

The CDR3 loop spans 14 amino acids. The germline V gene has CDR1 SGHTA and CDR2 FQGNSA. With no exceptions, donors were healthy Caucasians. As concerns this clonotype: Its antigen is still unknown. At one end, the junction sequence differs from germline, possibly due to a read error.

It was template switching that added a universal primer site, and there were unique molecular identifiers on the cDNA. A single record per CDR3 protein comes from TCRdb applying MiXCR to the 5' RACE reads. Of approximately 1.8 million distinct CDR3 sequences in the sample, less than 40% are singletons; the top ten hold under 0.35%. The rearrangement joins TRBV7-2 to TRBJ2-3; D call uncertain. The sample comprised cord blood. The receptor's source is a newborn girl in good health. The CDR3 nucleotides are TGTGCCAGCGGCTTCGCAGCTAGCACAGATACGCAGTATTTT. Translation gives CASGFAASTDTQYF.